This T cell receptor beta chain emerged from a study of T cell changes during pregnancy in multiple sclerosis. CDR1 and CDR2 from the germline V gene are SGHRS and YFSETQ. CDR3 length equals 14 residues. Trimming took off 3 bases at V and 0 bases at J, with 7 bases between the two ends. About this clone: Different DNA sequences within this sample yield the same CDR3.

Sequencing used immunoSEQ multiplex PCR; TCRdb keeps in-frame clones, though not all of them. The sample lists around 36,000 clones; more than 80% were seen once. The source was CD4+ T cells from peripheral blood mononuclear cells, collected in the third trimester of pregnancy. The clonotype originates from a female donor with multiple sclerosis, enrolled in a pregnancy study. V usage is TRBV5-1 and J usage is TRBJ2-1; D is undetermined. CDR3 amino acids: CASSYGNSYNEQFF. The CDR3 bases are TGCGCCAGCAGCTACGGTAACTCCTACAATGAGCAGTTCTTC.